The 6 T cell receptor beta chains listed next were all sequenced from one sample in a study of blood T cell repertoires in COVID-19 (dated by TCRdb to the early 2020s). Library preparation employed the immunoSEQ multiplex PCR assay. Entries here come from immuneACCESS through TCRdb and include only in-frame sequences with V and J called. Some clones fail to appear in such tables; in the studies checked, an unresolved V gene covers under half of the shortfall, and the cause of the remainder is unknown. The sample includes 100,000 to 150,000 clones, with around four fifths observed a single time. Of the sample, 5.9% is held by the ten largest clones. The sample comprised peripheral blood. The source is a man at least 80 years old with active or convalescent COVID-19.

This clone was recorded once. The chain employs TRBV10-3 and TRBJ2-1; D perhaps matches TRBD1 (6 bases). V lost 8 bases, J lost 3 bases, and 11 bases lay in between. The CDR3 is 13 amino acids. Germline V gene sequence: CDR1 ENHRY, CDR2 SYGVKD. Written as DNA, the CDR3 is TGTGCCATCTCCGACAGGAGCTACAATGAGCAGTTCTTC. Its translation is CAISDRSYNEQFF.

V gene TRBV9 combines with J gene TRBJ1-6, with 7 positions matching TRBD1. The V segment lost 3 bases and the J segment 0 bases; nucleotides outside the gene matches: 3. The length of the CDR3 is 16 residues. Germline V gene data show CDR1 as SGDLS and CDR2 as YYNGEE. CDR3 coding DNA: TGTGCCAGCAGCGGACAGGGTAGCTCCTATAATTCACCCCTCCACTTT. It translates to CASSGQGSSYNSPLHF.

The rearrangement uses TRBV27 and TRBJ1-4; 7 bases align to TRBD1. V shed 6 bases, J shed 0 bases, and the junction held 7 bases outside the gene matches. CDR1 and CDR2 from the germline V gene are MNHEY and SMNVEV (reference sequence). The CDR3 has 16 residues. The DNA of the CDR3 is TGTGCCAGCAGACAGGGGATAGTGGCAACTAATGAAAAACTGTTTTTT. Encoded protein: CASRQGIVATNEKLFF.

The CDR3, as DNA: TGTGCCAGTAGTAAAATTCGGGGATCCAATTTGAACACTGAAGCTTTCTTT. Translating gives CASSKIRGSNLNTEAFF. The chain carries TRBV19 and TRBJ1-1, with D unclear. This CDR3 is 17 amino acids long. Trimming shortened V by 4 bases and J by 0 bases, and 18 bases separated the two germline ends. CDR1 LNHDA and CDR2 SQIVND come from the germline V gene (reference sequence).

V gene TRBV20-1 combines with J gene TRBJ1-1; D gene ambiguous. The CDR3 is made up of 11 amino acids. From germline, CDR1 is DFQATT and CDR2 SNEGSKA (reference sequence). V was pared by 7 bases and J by 2 bases, with 8 bases between. CDR3 amino acids: CSVELNTEAFF. The CDR3 DNA sequence: TGCAGTGTAGAGTTAAACACTGAAGCTTTCTTT.

The rearrangement joins TRBV11-2 to TRBJ2-3, with D tentatively TRBD1 (5 bases). Germline CDR1 reads SGHAT; CDR2 reads FQNNGV. CDR3 length: 15 amino acids. V shed 5 bases and J shed 0 bases, with 12 bases lying between them. CDR3 loop: CASSDRFSSTDTQYF. In DNA, the CDR3 is TGTGCCAGCAGCGACAGATTCTCTAGCACAGATACGCAGTATTTT.